Following are 8 T cell receptor beta chains from one sample sequenced in a study of blood T cell repertoires in COVID-19. Method: immunoSEQ multiplex PCR; TCRdb's copy keeps in-frame clones and lacks some. Of more than 200,000 clones in the sample, approximately 84% were seen once. Source material: peripheral blood. These receptors were collected from a man older than 75 with acute or convalescent COVID-19.

A single count supports this clone. The chain combines TRBV16 with TRBJ2-3, with TRBD1 identical over 7 bases. This CDR3 is built from 15 residues. Trimming removed 0 bases from V and 4 bases from J; junction bases left unmatched: 4. Germline CDR1 reads KGHSY; CDR2 reads FQNENV. This CDR3 is CASSQSHRGPDTQYF. The CDR3 DNA reads as TGTGCCAGCAGCCAATCGCACAGGGGCCCAGATACGCAGTATTTT. The full variable domain, with the rest looked up from reference TRBV16 and TRBJ2-3, is GEEVAQTPKHLVRGEGQKAKLYCAPIKGHSYVFWYQQVLKNEFKFLISFQNENVFDETGMPKERFSAKCLPNSPCSLEIQATKLEDSAVYFCASSQSHRGPDTQYFGPGTRLTVL.

The chain uses TRBV27 and TRBJ1-1, with no clear D. From germline, CDR1 is MNHEY and CDR2 SMNVEV (reference sequence). The CDR3 covers 14 residues. V gave up 3 bases and J gave up 1 base, with 9 bases separating them. CDR3 sequence reads: CASSFSQTNTEAFF. CDR3 in DNA: TGTGCCAGCAGTTTCTCACAGACGAACACTGAAGCTTTCTTT.

This CDR3 reads CASSWGGQGETQYF. CDR3 bases: TGTGCCAGCAGTTGGGGGGGACAGGGAGAGACCCAGTACTTC. This rearrangement joins TRBV6-2 or TRBV6-3 to TRBJ2-5, with 9 bases identical to TRBD1. The CDR3 extends over 14 amino acids. Germline CDR1 MNHEY, CDR2 SVGEGT. Unmatched junction bases numbered 4, after V lost 4 bases and J lost 4 bases.

In this sample, this clone turned up once. V is TRBV28 and J is TRBJ1-5; the D is unclear. Germline loops: CDR1 MDHEN, CDR2 SYDVKM. V was shortened by 5 bases and J by 9 bases, with 8 bases between the two germline ends. The CDR3 length is 11 residues. As DNA, the CDR3 is TGTGCCAGCAGTCTCCGCGGGCCCCAGCATTTT. Protein sequence: CASSLRGPQHF.

This chain connects TRBV2 to TRBJ1-1, with D unresolved. Trimming removed 1 base at V and 4 bases at J, with 10 bases between. The CDR3 loop spans 14 amino acids. The germline V gene encodes CDR1 SNHLY and CDR2 FYNNEI. The CDR3 region has the DNA TGTGCCAGCAGTGAAGTGTTATCGGGCACTGAAGCTTTCTTT. Encoded protein: CASSEVLSGTEAFF.

V and J are TRBV7-9 and TRBJ2-7; 13 positions match TRBD2. In germline, CDR1 is SEHNR, CDR2 FQNEAQ (reference sequence). The CDR3 spans 19 residues. V trimming: 1 base; J trimming: 2 bases; junction bases outside the gene matches: 11. The CDR3 is CASSLVAGWTSGSPYEQYF. The CDR3 region has the DNA TGTGCCAGCAGCTTAGTGGCAGGGTGGACTAGCGGGAGCCCCTACGAGCAGTACTTC.

The chain joins TRBV7-9 to TRBJ2-3, with 14 bases lining up with TRBD2. V shed 5 bases and J 0 bases; nucleotides not matched to a gene: 10. Germline lookup yields CDR1 SEHNR and CDR2 FQNEAQ (reference sequence). The CDR3 loop spans 19 amino acids. CDR3 DNA: TGTGCCAGCAGCCCACCGGGGACTAGCGGGAGAGCAAGCACAGATACGCAGTATTTT. Amino acid sequence: CASSPPGTSGRASTDTQYF.

The gene calls are TRBV28 and TRBJ2-3; a weak D match, TRBD2 (6 bases). The CDR3 is 14 amino acids. Trimming shortened V by 11 bases and J by 2 bases, and 17 bases separated the two germline ends. Germline-derived CDR1 and CDR2 are MDHEN and SYDVKM. CDR3 loop: CASEEGRPTDTQYF. Written as DNA, the CDR3 is TGTGCCTCCGAGGAGGGCCGCCCCACAGATACGCAGTATTTT.